This is a list of T cell receptor beta chains from one sample in a study of blood T cell repertoires in COVID-19. Sequencing used immunoSEQ multiplex PCR; TCRdb keeps in-frame clones, though not all of them. The sample has roughly 260,000 clones; 70% to 90% are singletons. Material for sequencing was peripheral blood. Source of these receptors: a woman in her thirties or forties with acute or convalescent COVID-19. CDR3s include the opening cysteine and the closing phenylalanine or tryptophan. A D gene is named only where the DNA matches it firmly. Part of the rows lack a size; the others show once, few, many or a class for expanded clones.

d_gene,abundance,v_gene,j_gene,CDR3nt,CDR3aa
-,once,TRBV3-1/TRBV3-2,TRBJ1-2,TGTGCCAGCAGGGCCCAGGGAACGGGCGGCTACACCTTC,CASRAQGTGGYTF
TRBD1,-,TRBV2,TRBJ1-1,TGTGCCAGCAGTAGAACCGGACAGGGGGCGCGTAGAGCTTTCTTT,CASSRTGQGARRAFF
TRBD1,-,TRBV14,TRBJ1-2,TGTGCCAGCAGCCCTGGACAGGGCTATGGCTACACCTTC,CASSPGQGYGYTF
-,-,TRBV30,TRBJ1-1,TGTGCCTGGAGTGTTCAGGGTATTGAAGCTTTCTTT,CAWSVQGIEAFF
-,-,TRBV5-5,TRBJ2-2,TGTGCCAGCAGCTTGGGTCAGGTCACCGGGGAGCTGTTTTTT,CASSLGQVTGELFF
-,-,TRBV7-2,TRBJ1-1,TGTGCCAGCAGCAAGGGAGGGTCAGGCACTGAAGCTTTCTTT,CASSKGGSGTEAFF
TRBD1,once,TRBV24-1,TRBJ1-5,TGTGCCACCAGTGAGCTTTGGACAGGGACGAGAAGCAATCAGCCCCAGCATTTT,CATSELWTGTRSNQPQHF
TRBD1,-,TRBV11-2,TRBJ1-2,TGTGCCAGCAGCCTCAAGGGTCAGGGGGGCGGCTACACCTTC,CASSLKGQGGGYTF
-,-,TRBV27,TRBJ1-1,TGTGCCAGCAGCCCGGGATTGAACACTGAAGCTTTCTTT,CASSPGLNTEAFF
-,few,TRBV9,TRBJ1-1,TGTGCCAGCAGCGTTAGGCTCGGGGGGGCAGACACTGAAGCTTTCTTT,CASSVRLGGADTEAFF
TRBD1,-,TRBV14,TRBJ2-4,TGTGCCAGCAGCCGAGGACAGGGGGCTTCCAAAAACATTCAGTACTTC,CASSRGQGASKNIQYF
TRBD1,-,TRBV28,TRBJ1-4,TGTGCCAGCAGTTTATCGGGACAGGGGGGTGAAAAACTGTTTTTT,CASSLSGQGGEKLFF
-,-,TRBV12-3/TRBV12-4,TRBJ2-4,TGTGCCAGCAGTCCCTTATCCTCCGGGGTGTACTTC,CASSPLSSGVYF